The 7 T cell receptor beta chains below come from one sample, sequenced in a study of T-cell memory formation after mild COVID-19. Via MiXCR, TCRdb re-called the 5' RACE reads, giving one row per CDR3 protein. The table records about 140,000 distinct CDR3 sequences, about 6% of them present only once. What was sequenced was PBMCs or a T cell subset sorted from them (not recorded which). These receptors were collected from an adult woman who had mild COVID-19 (a few samples of this study predate the infection). Cell type and time point are not known.

This clonotype appeared many times. The genes are TRBV9 and TRBJ2-1; 13 bases line up with TRBD2. V gave up 3 bases and J gave up 9 bases; unmatched junction bases: 9. This CDR3 is built from 16 residues. Germline V gives CDR1 SGDLS, CDR2 YYNGEE. The CDR3 DNA sequence: TGTGCCAGCAGCGCTACTAGCGGGGGGGGCTTCGGTGAGCAGTTCTTC. Translating it yields CASSATSGGGFGEQFF.

This clonotype was counted many times. This chain joins TRBV6-5 and TRBJ2-6, with D possibly being TRBD2 (5 bases). Germline CDR1 MNHEY, CDR2 SVGAGI. Deletions cut 7 bases from V and 0 bases from J, with 10 bases between. The CDR3 is made up of 15 amino acids. Written as DNA, the CDR3 is TGTGCCAGCACCCCGGCGGGCTCTGGGGCCAACGTCCTGACTTTC. As protein: CASTPAGSGANVLTF.

This clonotype was seen more than once but under ten times. The rearrangement uses TRBV14 and TRBJ2-3; no reliable D call. The CDR3 consists of 12 residues. The V end was cut by 0 bases, the J end by 6 bases, with 4 bases between. Germline V gene lookup returns CDR1 SGHDN and CDR2 FVKESK. DNA for the CDR3: TGTGCCAGCAGCCAAGATTGGGATACGCAGTATTTT. It specifies CASSQDWDTQYF.

The V and J genes are TRBV5-4 and TRBJ2-7; 8 positions agree with TRBD2. Matching the DNA end better, TRBJ2-5 makes the J call doubtful. This CDR3 spans 13 amino acids. Germline CDR1 reads SGHNT; CDR2 reads YYREEE (reference sequence). The DNA for the CDR3 is TGTGCCACCCGGGGAGCGGGGGAAGAGACCCAGTACTTC. Residues: CATRGAGEETQYF.

This clonotype was recorded many times. The chain couples TRBV12-3 or TRBV12-4 to TRBJ2-7; D may be TRBD2 (6 bases). The CDR3 contains 15 residues. Trimming shortened V by 1 base and J by 2 bases, and 12 bases separated the two germline ends. The CDR3 loop is CASSLVGLSPYEQYF. The CDR3 DNA reads as TGTGCCAGCAGTTTAGTGGGACTCTCGCCCTACGAGCAGTACTTC.

This clonotype was observed at least ten times. V is TRBV12-3 or TRBV12-4 and J is TRBJ2-3; TRBD2 aligns across 8 bases. The junction had 2 bases not matched to a gene; V was cut back by 2 bases and J by 4 bases. This CDR3 has 14 amino acids. The CDR3 DNA reads TGTGCCAGCAGTTTAAGGGGACTAGCAGATACGCAGTATTTT. The encoded protein is CASSLRGLADTQYF.

The table lists this clonotype with a few counts. V usage is TRBV5-8 and J usage is TRBJ2-3; 8 bases agree with TRBD1. CDR1 SGHTS and CDR2 YDEGEE come from the germline V gene. V was pared by 4 bases and J by 7 bases, with 17 bases of the junction left unmatched. The CDR3 spans 17 residues. The CDR3 sequence is CASSPPAGQGLSYTQYF. The CDR3 DNA reads as TGTGCCAGCAGCCCTCCCGCCGGACAGGGTTTGTCTTATACGCAGTATTTT.